This TCR beta chain was observed in a study of response to subunit inactivated influenza vaccine. CDR1 and CDR2 from the germline V gene are SQVTM and ANQGSEA. The CDR3 consists of 14 residues. One entry per CDR3 protein, called by TCRdb with MiXCR from the RT-PCR reads. The data contain about 780,000 distinct CDR3 sequences, approximately 17% of them seen just once; the ten biggest clones take up roughly a tenth. The study, taken as a whole, reports: The study's authors posited that every seasonal influenza vaccination enlists few new T cells.

Worth noting for this clonotype: Its target is unknown. The junction differs from germline at one of its ends, possibly a read error.

The sequence was obtained from a man aged 50-59 years who received an inactivated influenza vaccine. V is TRBV29-1 and J is TRBJ2-7, with D perhaps TRBD1 or TRBD2 (5 bases each). The sample was PBMCs from blood, taken 5 to 6 days after vaccination. The CDR3 sequence: CSAWDQPNSYDQYF. In DNA form, the CDR3 reads TGCAGCGCCTGGGACCAACCGAACTCCTACGACCAGTACTTC.